The clone carrying this TCR beta chain appeared a few times. Its matching antigen is unknown. A junction end diverges from the germline sequence, so it may reflect a read error. The sample originates from a study of CD8+CD57+ T cells in acquired aplastic anemia. Study information: An average of around 3.5 ug of DNA was obtained from sorted CD4+ and CD8+ cells.

It was patients with CD8+CD57+ cell expansion by flow cytometry who were chosen for sequencing. Study conclusions and caveats: Patients and healthy controls showed no significant CD8+ Simpson's diversity difference.

Genomic DNA provided the template from which TCR beta VDJ and CDR3 profiles were obtained. TCRdb used MiXCR to reprocess the reads, holding one entry per CDR3 protein. The table lists 150,000 or so distinct CDR3 sequences, less than 50% of them singletons. Sequencing was carried out using sorted CD4+, CD8+, or CD8+CD57+ T cells (not recorded which) from PBMCs. The source of this sequence is a human donor with aplastic anemia.

CDR3: CASSLKGAAFF. The CDR3 bases are TGTGCTAGCAGCTTAAAGGGGGCGGCTTTCTTT. The V gene is TRBV7-7, the J gene TRBJ1-1; the match to TRBD1 covers 7 bases. The germline CDR1 and CDR2 sequences are SSHAT and FNYEAQ (reference sequence). The CDR3 is 11 amino acids.